The 26 T cell receptor beta chains below come from one sample, sequenced in a study of metastatic and nonmetastatic thyroid tumors (dated by TCRdb to about 2020). Library prep was done by PCR. The listed sequencing device is Illumina HiSeq 4000. TCRdb redid the processing of the public reads, applying fastp at Q25 and MiXCR, and retained in-frame beta chains. Counted in this sample were roughly 30,000 clones; under 25% of them appeared once. Jointly, the top ten make up 39% of the sample. Before undergoing thyroid surgery, none of the patients had been given any kind of treatment. Sequencing was performed on blood. Every receptor here comes from a female donor with papillary thyroid cancer or a benign thyroid nodule (not recorded which). Some clones in this sample may be carry-over from other donors' samples.

This clone was counted many times. Here the CDR3 DNA reads TGTGCCAGCAGTTCACGGTTGGGACTAGCGGGGGAGTACAATGAGCAGTTCTTC. Protein sequence: CASSSRLGLAGEYNEQFF. The rearrangement links TRBV12-3 or TRBV12-4 to TRBJ2-1, with 14 bases fitting TRBD2. With 4 bases clipped from V and 4 bases from J, the junction kept 9 bases outside the gene matches. The CDR3 is made up of 18 amino acids.

In its sample, this clone is medium-sized. The chain uses TRBV20-1 and TRBJ1-6; D remains ambiguous. Germline V lookup: CDR1 DFQATT, CDR2 SNEGSKA (reference sequence). V was trimmed by 6 bases and J by 6 bases, leaving 15 bases between them. The CDR3 covers 14 residues. CDR3 residues: CSAVPLVGNSPLHF. The CDR3 coding sequence is TGCAGTGCAGTACCGTTGGTCGGTAATTCACCCCTCCACTTT.

This clone was picked up many times. The genes are TRBV15 and TRBJ1-5, with 8 bases identical to TRBD1. Germline values: CDR1 LNHNV, CDR2 YYDKDF (reference sequence). V was pared by 5 bases and J by 6 bases, with 6 bases of the junction left unmatched. The CDR3 runs 14 residues. The CDR3 DNA sequence: TGTGCCACCAGCGGGTTTACAGGGGGTCAGCCCCAGCATTTT. It specifies CATSGFTGGQPQHF.

This clone appeared many times. This chain links TRBV6-1 with TRBJ2-5; perhaps TRBD2 as D (6 bases). Trimming cost V 5 bases and J 4 bases, with 14 bases left between them. CDR3 length: 14 residues. Germline assignment: CDR1 MNHNS and CDR2 SASEGT. The CDR3: CASSITGGVETQYF. The CDR3 DNA reads as TGTGCCAGCAGTATTACCGGGGGTGTAGAGACCCAGTACTTC.

For this clone: Being one base from a much bigger clone, this may be a read error. The gene calls are TRBV5-4 and TRBJ1-1; 9 bases are shared with TRBD1. CDR1 is SGHNT, CDR2 YYREEE, per germline (reference sequence). This CDR3 has 14 amino acids. The V segment lost 4 bases and the J segment 4 bases; nucleotides outside the gene matches: 5. The CDR3 DNA reads as TGTGCCAGCAGCACAGGGGGCCGGAGCACTGAAGCTTTCTTT. Protein product: CASSTGGRSTEAFF.

As DNA, the CDR3 is TGCAGTGCTAGTTATCTCGGACACAGCTCCTACGAGCAGTACTTC. This sequence encodes CSASYLGHSSYEQYF. The V call is TRBV20-1, the J call TRBJ2-7; tentatively, D is TRBD1 (5 bases). Germline loops: CDR1 DFQATT, CDR2 SNEGSKA (reference sequence). The CDR3 consists of 15 residues. With 3 bases removed from V and 0 bases from J, the gap between germline ends came to 15 bases.

The CDR3 protein is CASSLGAGATGELFF. In nucleotides, the CDR3 is TGCGCCAGCAGCCTAGGGGCGGGAGCCACCGGGGAGCTGTTTTTT. This sequence joins TRBV5-1 and TRBJ2-2; 7 bases fit TRBD2. The germline V gene encodes CDR1 SGHRS and CDR2 YFSETQ. V dropped 4 bases and J dropped 4; count of bases not matched to a gene: 7. The CDR3 sequence is 15 residues long. The complete variable domain, with remaining parts taken from reference TRBV5-1 and TRBJ2-2, reads KAGVTQTPRYLIKTRGQQVTLSCSPISGHRSVSWYQQTPGQGLQFLFEYFSETQRNKGNFPGRFSGRQFSNSRSEMNVSTLELGDSALYLCASSLGAGATGELFFGEGSRLTVL.

This clone was counted a few times. The V and J genes are TRBV15 and TRBJ2-3; possible D gene TRBD2, 6 bases. The CDR3 spans 14 residues. Germline CDR1 is LNHNV and CDR2 is YYDKDF (reference sequence). V lost 3 bases, J lost 4 bases, and 11 bases lay in between. DNA for the CDR3: TGTGCCACCAGCAGGGGCGGGGAGCCAGATACGCAGTATTTT. Encoded protein: CATSRGGEPDTQYF.

The sample holds a few counts of this clone. The rearrangement joins TRBV15 to TRBJ1-6; D unclear. The CDR3 has 15 amino acids. V gave up 4 bases and J gave up 5 bases, with 12 bases separating them. Germline CDR1 and CDR2: LNHNV and YYDKDF (reference sequence). CDR3 bases: TGTGCCACCAGCAAAAGAAAAACAGATAATTCACCCCTCCACTTT. Translation: CATSKRKTDNSPLHF.

V gene TRBV20-1 combines with J gene TRBJ1-6, with D maybe TRBD1 (5 bases). This CDR3 has 15 residues. Germline loops: CDR1 DFQATT, CDR2 SNEGSKA (reference sequence). Trimming cost V 3 bases and J 5 bases, with 14 bases left between them. The chain's CDR3 is CSASLPRVDNSPLHF. CDR3 DNA: TGCAGTGCTAGTCTCCCCAGGGTCGATAATTCACCCCTCCACTTT.

Comment on this clone: Without the conserved terminal phenylalanine or tryptophan, this CDR3 likely stems from a read error. The chain carries TRBV6-1 and TRBJ1-2; unclear D gene. Deletions cut 6 bases from V and 4 bases from J, with 12 bases between. The CDR3 covers 13 residues. Germline CDR1 reads MNHNS; CDR2 reads SASEGT. The CDR3 reads CASSLRPSYGYTL. Written as DNA, the CDR3 is TGTGCCAGCAGCCTCAGGCCTAGCTATGGCTACACCCTC.

This clone was detected ten times or more. The V gene is TRBV7-2, the J gene TRBJ1-5; D not certain. Per germline, CDR1 SGHTA and CDR2 FQGNSA. Trimming left V 4 bases short and J 0 bases short, with 7 bases between. The CDR3 covers 14 residues. CDR3 nucleotide sequence: TGTGCCAGCAGCTCGACCGATAGCAATCAGCCCCAGCATTTT. This codes for CASSSTDSNQPQHF.

V usage is TRBV10-1 and J usage is TRBJ2-3, with D hard to call. Trimming stripped 3 bases from V and 0 bases from J, with 7 bases between. The CDR3 covers 14 residues. Per germline, CDR1 WNHNN and CDR2 SYGVQD (reference sequence). The CDR3 here is CASSDPLSTDTQYF. Here the CDR3 DNA reads TGCGCCAGCAGTGACCCACTAAGCACAGATACGCAGTATTTT.

The rearrangement links TRBV25-1 to TRBJ2-7; TRBD1 aligns across 9 bases. Germline lookup yields CDR1 MGHDK and CDR2 SYGVNS. V gave up 4 bases and J gave up 0 bases; unmatched junction bases: 10. The length of the CDR3 is 17 residues. The CDR3 nucleotides read TGTGCCAGCAGTGGCAGTGGCACAGGGGGCGCCTCCTACGAGCAGTACTTC. Amino acid sequence: CASSGSGTGGASYEQYF.

In the case of this clone: One end of the junction varies from germline; a read error may be responsible. This chain connects TRBV18 to TRBJ1-4; a weak D match, TRBD1 (6 bases). CDR1 and CDR2 (germline): KGHSH, LQKENI. The CDR3 contains 15 residues. As DNA, the CDR3 is TGTTCCAGCTCACAGGGAACAGGGACACTTGAAAAACTGTTTTTT. Translation gives CSSSQGTGTLEKLFF.

This clone has ten or more counts. One base away lies a much larger clone, so this may be a sequencing read error. The genes are TRBV6-1 and TRBJ2-1; 7 positions agree with TRBD2. This CDR3 contains 12 residues. CDR1 and CDR2 from the germline V gene are MNHNS and SASEGT. The CDR3 loop reads CASSEYAGEQSF. The CDR3 nucleotides are TGTGCCAGCAGTGAATACGCGGGAGAGCAGTCCTTC.

This clone occurred many times. The J gene is TRBJ2-1, the V gene TRBV15, with D unclear. The CDR3 length is 15 residues. Germline V gene data show CDR1 as LNHNV and CDR2 as YYDKDF (reference sequence). The germline V and J ends were trimmed by 3 bases and 8 bases, with 17 bases remaining between them. The CDR3 protein is CATSRSGGKWDEQFF. The CDR3 region has the DNA TGTGCCACCAGCAGGTCGGGCGGAAAATGGGATGAGCAGTTCTTC.

This clone was seen a few times. A much larger clone lies one base from this, so it may be a read error. This same CDR3 is encoded by further DNA sequences in the sample. The chain carries TRBV3-1 and TRBJ2-3, with 16 bases fitting TRBD2. The V gene's germline CDR1 is LGHDT and CDR2 YNNKEL (reference sequence). This CDR3 comprises 15 residues. CDR3 protein: CASRGLAGGLDTQYF. CDR3 sequence (DNA): TGCGCCAGCAGGGGACTAGCGGGGGGGCTAGATACGCAGTATTTT.

This clone was recorded many times. The chain couples TRBV5-4 to TRBJ1-6, with a weak D call TRBD1 (6 bases). Per the germline V gene, CDR1 is SGHNT and CDR2 is YYREEE (reference sequence). Trimming cost V 0 bases and J 7 bases, with 11 bases left between them. This CDR3 has 15 amino acids. The CDR3, as DNA: TGTGCCAGCAGCTTGGCCGACAGGACGAATTCACCCCTCCACTTT. This encodes CASSLADRTNSPLHF.

There are many counts of this clone. The J gene is TRBJ1-2, the V gene TRBV5-1; weak D call: TRBD1 (5 bases). V lost 0 bases, J lost 4 bases, and 13 bases lay in between. The CDR3 covers 15 residues. Per germline, CDR1 SGHRS and CDR2 YFSETQ. The CDR3 bases are TGCGCCAGCAGCTTGGGGGGGAGAGGAGGCTATGGCTACACCTTC. Translating gives CASSLGGRGGYGYTF. Together with reference TRBV5-1 and TRBJ1-2, the CDR3 gives the full variable domain: KAGVTQTPRYLIKTRGQQVTLSCSPISGHRSVSWYQQTPGQGLQFLFEYFSETQRNKGNFPGRFSGRQFSNSRSEMNVSTLELGDSALYLCASSLGGRGGYGYTFGSGTRLTVV.

The V gene is TRBV5-1, the J gene TRBJ2-3, with D possibly being TRBD1 (6 bases). The CDR3 covers 14 residues. The V end was cut by 0 bases, the J end by 6 bases, with 11 bases between. Germline V lookup: CDR1 SGHRS, CDR2 YFSETQ. CDR3 in DNA: TGCGCCAGCAGCTTGGAAACTAGGGGGGATACGCAGTATTTT. Translated, it gives CASSLETRGDTQYF. The full variable domain, completed using reference TRBV5-1 and TRBJ2-3, is KAGVTQTPRYLIKTRGQQVTLSCSPISGHRSVSWYQQTPGQGLQFLFEYFSETQRNKGNFPGRFSGRQFSNSRSEMNVSTLELGDSALYLCASSLETRGDTQYFGPGTRLTVL.

The chain employs TRBV13 and TRBJ2-3; weak D call: TRBD1 (5 bases). Germline V gene sequence: CDR1 PRHDT, CDR2 FYEKMQ (reference sequence). The CDR3 spans 15 residues. V was cut by 3 bases and J by 7 bases, with 17 bases left in between. The DNA for the CDR3 is TGTGCCAGCAGCTTCGAGGTGGGGCGTGCGTATACGCAGTATTTT. It yields the protein CASSFEVGRAYTQYF. The whole variable domain, remainder taken from reference TRBV13 and TRBJ2-3, is AAGVIQSPRHLIKEKRETATLKCYPIPRHDTVYWYQQGPGQDPQFLISFYEKMQSDKGSIPDRFSAQQFSDYHSELNMSSLELGDSALYFCASSFEVGRAYTQYFGPGTRLTVL.

This clone was detected a few times. The chain couples TRBV10-1 to TRBJ2-7, with no clear D. Germline values: CDR1 WNHNN, CDR2 SYGVQD (reference sequence). The CDR3 has 13 residues. V lost 3 bases and J 1 base, leaving 7 bases between the germline ends. CDR3 DNA sequence: TGCGCCAGCAGTGAAGGTAGTTCCTACGAGCAGTACTTC. As protein: CASSEGSSYEQYF.

To note about this clone: Germline and junction disagree at one end, which may indicate a read error. Other nucleotide sequences in the sample specify the same CDR3. The J gene is TRBJ2-1, the V gene TRBV9; TRBD2 is a possible D gene (5 bases). This CDR3 comprises 16 residues. From germline, CDR1 is SGDLS and CDR2 YYNGEE. This chain's CDR3 is CASSVAVGGSDNEQFF. For the CDR3, the DNA is TGTGCCAGCAGCGTAGCAGTTGGAGGCTCCGACAATGAGCAGTTCTTC.

Many counts were recorded for this clone. This rearrangement joins TRBV3-1 to TRBJ2-7, with D hard to call. V dropped 3 bases and J dropped 1 base, with 7 bases sitting between them. Germline loops: CDR1 LGHDT, CDR2 YNNKEL (reference sequence). The CDR3 consists of 13 residues. CDR3 bases: TGTGCCAGCAGCCACAAGGGATCCTACGAGCAGTACTTC. Translation gives CASSHKGSYEQYF.

This clone was recorded only once. The chain recombines TRBV18 with TRBJ1-1; TRBD1 is a possible D gene (5 bases). This CDR3 has 14 amino acids. Germline CDR1 KGHSH, CDR2 LQKENI. The V gene lost 0 bases and the J gene lost 7 bases, with 12 bases spanning the gap. The chain's CDR3 is CASSPPLRGDEAFF. The CDR3 DNA reads as TGTGCCAGCTCACCACCGTTAAGGGGTGATGAAGCTTTCTTT.